This section outlines one T cell receptor beta chain sequence together with its context. This sample stems from a study of human T cells and chemical hapten exposure. Study in general: Donors were sensitized with 2% DPC on the upper inner arm.

In the study's own analysis: Samples held a median of around 100,000 TCRs, range roughly 20,000–750,000. TCRdb redid the calling of the RACE reads with MiXCR, one entry per CDR3 protein. For this entry, the V and J calls and clone size follow TCRdb and not the study's own pipeline. This table has 70,000 to 90,000 distinct CDR3 sequences, less than 11% appearing once. CDR1 is SQVTM, CDR2 ANQGSEA, per germline. V was cut by 1 base and J by 2 bases, with 8 bases left in between. The CDR3 consists of 14 residues. Noted time point: patch test 2, 6 weeks after DPC sensitization. Stated treatment: therapeutic diphenylcyclopropenone sensitization with weekly scalp DPC.

The gene calls are TRBV29-1 and TRBJ2-2; D unresolved. This clonotype was sampled from a woman in her fifties or sixties with alopecia areata. Some clones in this sample may be carry-over from other donors' samples. Sequenced here: whole blood, sampled in connection with sensitization to the hapten diphenylcyclopropenone (DPC). The DNA for the CDR3 is TGCAGCGTTGAAGGTGAACTTAACACCGGGGAGCTGTTTTTT. It translates to CSVEGELNTGELFF.